This T cell receptor beta chain was recorded in a study of early T cells in non-severe SARS-CoV-2 infection. Study-level background: Unsorted whole blood bulk RNA was sequenced, with unpaired chains. General observations from the study: Private and CD4 specificities were missed by VDJdb matching, skewed to anti-spike CD8.

This clonotype was recorded at least ten times. What it binds is unknown. Individual cDNA molecules each received unique molecular identifiers attached to them. Each CDR3 protein is one row after TCRdb ran MiXCR on the 5' RACE reads. The repertoire consists of about 18,000 distinct CDR3 sequences, with roughly 6% occurring once and the leading ten covering just under 6.5%. CDR3 length: 16 residues. Looked up from germline, CDR1 is SGHDT and CDR2 is YYEEEE. Trimming left V 4 bases short and J 0 bases short, with 15 bases between. This clonotype originated in an adult who was a healthcare worker with PCR-confirmed SARS-CoV-2 infection or an uninfected control (not recorded which). The chain links TRBV5-6 to TRBJ2-3, with D possibly TRBD2 on 6 matching bases. The sample comprised whole blood. The CDR3 is CASSPDSSASTDTQYF. DNA for the CDR3: TGTGCCAGCAGCCCGGATTCTAGCGCAAGCACAGATACGCAGTATTTT. The full variable domain, rest sourced from reference TRBV5-6 and TRBJ2-3, is DAGVTQSPTHLIKTRGQQVTLRCSPKSGHDTVSWYQQALGQGPQFIFQYYEEEERQRGNFPDRFSGHQFPNYSSELNVNALLLGDSALYLCASSPDSSASTDTQYFGPGTRLTVL.